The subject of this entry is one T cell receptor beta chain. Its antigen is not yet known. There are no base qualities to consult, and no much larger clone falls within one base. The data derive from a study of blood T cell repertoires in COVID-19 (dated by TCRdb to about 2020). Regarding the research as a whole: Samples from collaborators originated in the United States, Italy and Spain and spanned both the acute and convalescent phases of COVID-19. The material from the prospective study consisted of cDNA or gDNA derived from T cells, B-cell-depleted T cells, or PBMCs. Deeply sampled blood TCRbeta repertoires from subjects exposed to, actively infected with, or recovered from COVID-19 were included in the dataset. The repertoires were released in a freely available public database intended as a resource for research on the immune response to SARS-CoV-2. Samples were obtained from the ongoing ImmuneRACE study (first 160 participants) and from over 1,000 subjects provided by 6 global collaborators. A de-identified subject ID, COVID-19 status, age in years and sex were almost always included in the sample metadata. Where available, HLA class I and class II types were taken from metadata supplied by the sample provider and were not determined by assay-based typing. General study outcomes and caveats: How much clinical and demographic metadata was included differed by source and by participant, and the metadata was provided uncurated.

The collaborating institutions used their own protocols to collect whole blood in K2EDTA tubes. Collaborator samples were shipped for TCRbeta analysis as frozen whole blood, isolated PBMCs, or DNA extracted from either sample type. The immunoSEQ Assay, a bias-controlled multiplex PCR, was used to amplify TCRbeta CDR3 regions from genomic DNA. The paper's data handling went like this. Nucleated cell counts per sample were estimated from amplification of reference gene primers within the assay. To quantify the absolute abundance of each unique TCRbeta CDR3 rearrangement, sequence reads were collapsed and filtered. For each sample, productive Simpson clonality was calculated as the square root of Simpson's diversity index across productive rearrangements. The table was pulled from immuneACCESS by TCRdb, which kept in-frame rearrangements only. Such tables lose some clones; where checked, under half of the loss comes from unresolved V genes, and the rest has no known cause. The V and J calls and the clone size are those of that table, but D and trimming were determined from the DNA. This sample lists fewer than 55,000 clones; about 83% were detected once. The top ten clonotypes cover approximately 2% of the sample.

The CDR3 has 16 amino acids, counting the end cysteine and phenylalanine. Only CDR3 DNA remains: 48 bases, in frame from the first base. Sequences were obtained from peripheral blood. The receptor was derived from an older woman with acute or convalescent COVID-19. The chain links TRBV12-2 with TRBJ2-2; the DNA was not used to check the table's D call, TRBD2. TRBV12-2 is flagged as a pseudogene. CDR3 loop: CASRLELAGVTGELFF. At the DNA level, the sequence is TGTGCAAGTCGCTTAGAGCTAGCGGGAGTCACCGGGGAGCTGTTTTTT.